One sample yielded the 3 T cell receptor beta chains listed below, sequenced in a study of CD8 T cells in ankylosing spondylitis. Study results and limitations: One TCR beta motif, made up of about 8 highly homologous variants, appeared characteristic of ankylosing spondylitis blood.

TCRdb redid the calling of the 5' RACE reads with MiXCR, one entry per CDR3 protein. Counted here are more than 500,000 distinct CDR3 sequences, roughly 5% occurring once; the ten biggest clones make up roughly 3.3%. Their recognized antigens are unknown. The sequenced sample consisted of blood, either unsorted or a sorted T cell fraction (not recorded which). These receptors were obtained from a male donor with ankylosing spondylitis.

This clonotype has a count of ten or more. The DNA of the CDR3 is TGTGCCAGCAGTTTTCACCCTACAGGGCTGATTCATGGCTACACCTTC. Translated, it gives CASSFHPTGLIHGYTF. The chain uses TRBV27 and TRBJ1-2, with D possibly being TRBD1 (6 bases). The V gene lost 3 bases and the J gene lost 6 bases, with 20 bases spanning the gap. The CDR3 has 16 residues. Germline CDR1 MNHEY, CDR2 SMNVEV (reference sequence).

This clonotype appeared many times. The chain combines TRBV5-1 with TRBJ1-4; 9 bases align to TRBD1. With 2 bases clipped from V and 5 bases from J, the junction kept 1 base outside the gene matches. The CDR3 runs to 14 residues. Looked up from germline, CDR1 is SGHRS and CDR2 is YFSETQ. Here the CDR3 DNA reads TGCGCCAGCAGCTTCACAGGGGGCAATGAAAAACTGTTTTTT. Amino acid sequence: CASSFTGGNEKLFF.

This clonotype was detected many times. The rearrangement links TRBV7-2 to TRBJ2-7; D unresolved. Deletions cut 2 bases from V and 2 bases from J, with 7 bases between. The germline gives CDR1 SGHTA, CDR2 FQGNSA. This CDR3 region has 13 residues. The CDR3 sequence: CASSLSSPYEQYF. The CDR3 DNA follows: TGTGCCAGCAGCTTAAGTTCCCCCTACGAGCAGTACTTC.